This TCR beta chain was documented in a study of blood T cell repertoires in COVID-19. Study as a whole: Both acute and convalescent COVID-19 samples were obtained from the United States, Italy and Spain. Nucleic acid was either cDNA or gDNA, and it came from T cells, B-cell-depleted T cells, or PBMCs.

Germline V gene lookup returns CDR1 MNHEY and CDR2 SMNVEV (reference sequence). There are 16 residues in the CDR3. Trimming at V came to 6 bases and at J to 3 bases, leaving 8 bases not matched to a gene. Per the original data handling: It was from reference gene primer amplification that nucleated cell counts were estimated. Data came from immunoSEQ multiplex PCR; TCRdb stores just in-frame clones and leaves some out. Clonal size and the V and J genes are those of that table, whereas D and trimming came from the DNA. The table lists more than 70,000 clones, 75% to 90% of them singletons. The chain combines TRBV27 with TRBJ1-5, with 10 positions matching TRBD1. The TCR was taken from a woman aged 80 or older with acute or convalescent COVID-19. Sequenced material: peripheral blood. This chain's CDR3 is CASRRRQGADNQPQHF. The CDR3 DNA is TGTGCCAGCAGGAGAAGACAGGGGGCCGACAATCAGCCCCAGCATTTT.